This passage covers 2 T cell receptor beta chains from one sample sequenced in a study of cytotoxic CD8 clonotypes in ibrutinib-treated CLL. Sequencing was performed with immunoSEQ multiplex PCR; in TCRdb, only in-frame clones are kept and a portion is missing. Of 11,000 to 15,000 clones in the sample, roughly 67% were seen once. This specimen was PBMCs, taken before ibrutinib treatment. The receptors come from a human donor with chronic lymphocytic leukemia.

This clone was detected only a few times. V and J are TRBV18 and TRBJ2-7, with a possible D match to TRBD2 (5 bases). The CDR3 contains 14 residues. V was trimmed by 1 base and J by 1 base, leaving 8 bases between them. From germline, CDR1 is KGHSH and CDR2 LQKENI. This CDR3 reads CASSPRTVSYEQYF. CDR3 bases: TGTGCCAGCTCACCACGGACTGTTTCCTACGAGCAGTACTTC.

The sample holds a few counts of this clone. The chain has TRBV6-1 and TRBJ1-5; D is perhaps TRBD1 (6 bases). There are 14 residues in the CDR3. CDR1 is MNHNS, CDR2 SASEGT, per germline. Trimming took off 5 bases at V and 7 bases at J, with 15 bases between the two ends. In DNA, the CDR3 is TGTGCCAGCAGTAAAGATGGGGGCTGGCAGCCCCAGCATTTT. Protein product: CASSKDGGWQPQHF.